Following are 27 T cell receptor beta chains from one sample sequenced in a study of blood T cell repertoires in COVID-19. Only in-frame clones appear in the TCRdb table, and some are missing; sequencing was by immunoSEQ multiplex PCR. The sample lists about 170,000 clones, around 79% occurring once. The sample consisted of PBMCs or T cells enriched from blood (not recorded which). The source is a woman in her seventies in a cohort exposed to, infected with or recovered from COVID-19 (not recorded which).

The CDR3 nucleotides are TGCGCCAGCAGCCAAGTGGGACAGGGGAGAAAACTGTTTTTT. This translates into CASSQVGQGRKLFF. The chain links TRBV4-1 to TRBJ1-4; 10 bases align to TRBD1. CDR3 length: 14 amino acids. CDR1 and CDR2 from the germline V gene are MGHRA and YSYEKL. The V segment lost 1 base and the J segment 10 bases; nucleotides outside the gene matches: 3.

CDR3 sequence (DNA): TGTGCCAGCAGTTACGTCGCCAACTATCAGCCCCAGCATTTT. Its translation is CASSYVANYQPQHF. The rearrangement joins TRBV6-6 to TRBJ1-5, with D uncertain. The CDR3 extends over 14 amino acids. Germline V gene sequence: CDR1 MNHNY, CDR2 SVGAGI (reference sequence). With 2 bases removed from V and 5 bases from J, the gap between germline ends came to 10 bases.

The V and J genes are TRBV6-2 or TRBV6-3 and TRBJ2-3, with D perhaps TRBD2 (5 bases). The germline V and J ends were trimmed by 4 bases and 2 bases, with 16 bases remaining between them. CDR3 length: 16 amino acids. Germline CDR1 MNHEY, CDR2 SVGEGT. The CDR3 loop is CASSFLLSGYTDTQYF. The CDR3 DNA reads TGTGCCAGCAGTTTTCTATTAAGCGGATACACAGATACGCAGTATTTT.

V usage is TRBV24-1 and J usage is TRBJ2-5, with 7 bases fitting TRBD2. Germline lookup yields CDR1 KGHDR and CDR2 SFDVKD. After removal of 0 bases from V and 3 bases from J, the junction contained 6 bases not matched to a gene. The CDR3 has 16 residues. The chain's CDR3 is CATSDLGGGEKETQYF. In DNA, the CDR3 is TGTGCCACCAGTGATTTGGGGGGAGGGGAGAAAGAGACCCAGTACTTC.

The CDR3 sequence: CASSRYVWTGGFDEKLFF. The CDR3 bases are TGTGCCAGTAGTCGTTACGTGTGGACAGGGGGATTCGATGAAAAACTGTTTTTT. V usage is TRBV19 and J usage is TRBJ1-4; 10 positions agree with TRBD1. CDR3 length: 18 residues. Germline assignment: CDR1 LNHDA and CDR2 SQIVND (reference sequence). V lost 5 bases, J lost 6 bases, and 15 bases stayed unmatched.

The CDR3 coding sequence is TGTGCCAGCAGTTCATCGACAGAGAAAAAAGCTTTCTTT. Translated, it gives CASSSSTEKKAFF. J is TRBJ1-1 and V is TRBV28; possibly TRBD1 for D (5 bases). V was clipped by 4 bases and J by 9 bases, with 15 bases between them. This CDR3 contains 13 residues. Germline loops: CDR1 MDHEN, CDR2 SYDVKM.

For the CDR3, the DNA is TGTGCCATCAGCGGGGTGAACACTGAAGCTTTCTTT. This gives the protein CAISGVNTEAFF. The chain has TRBV10-3 and TRBJ1-1; D ambiguous. The germline V gene encodes CDR1 ENHRY and CDR2 SYGVKD. Trimming removed 6 bases at V and 0 bases at J, with 5 bases between. CDR3 length equals 12 residues.

The CDR3 is CSGLDAGRYEQYF. DNA for the CDR3: TGCAGCGGACTGGATGCGGGCAGATACGAGCAGTACTTC. J is TRBJ2-7 and V is TRBV29-1; possible D gene TRBD2, 5 bases. The CDR3 spans 13 residues. Germline lookup yields CDR1 SQVTM and CDR2 ANQGSEA. Trimming cost V 7 bases and J 4 bases, with 17 bases left between them.

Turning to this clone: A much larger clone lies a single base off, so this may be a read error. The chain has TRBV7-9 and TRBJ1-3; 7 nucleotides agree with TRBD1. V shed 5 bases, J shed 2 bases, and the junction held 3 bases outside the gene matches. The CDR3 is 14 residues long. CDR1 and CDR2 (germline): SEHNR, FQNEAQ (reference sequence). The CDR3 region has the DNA TGTGCCAGCAGCCCCGGGACAGCTGGAAACACCATATATTTT. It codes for CASSPGTAGNTIYF.

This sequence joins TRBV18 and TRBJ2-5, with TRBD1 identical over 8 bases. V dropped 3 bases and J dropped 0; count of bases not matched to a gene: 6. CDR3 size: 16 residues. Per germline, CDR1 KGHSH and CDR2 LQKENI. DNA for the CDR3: TGTGCCAGCTCACCCCGGGACAGGAATTACCAAGAGACCCAGTACTTC. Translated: CASSPRDRNYQETQYF.

CDR3 coding DNA: TGTGCCAGCAGCTTATGGGGGGGCACCGGGGAGCTGTTTTTT. Protein sequence: CASSLWGGTGELFF. The V call is TRBV7-2, the J call TRBJ2-2; TRBD2 matches at 7 bases. This CDR3 region has 14 residues. J gave up 4 bases and V 2 bases, and 1 base lay outside the gene matches. Germline values: CDR1 SGHTA, CDR2 FQGNSA. Full variable domain (missing parts from reference TRBV7-2 and TRBJ2-2): GAGVSQSPSNKVTEKGKDVELRCDPISGHTALYWYRQSLGQGLEFLIYFQGNSAPDKSGLPSDRFSAERTGGSVSTLTIQRTQQEDSAVYLCASSLWGGTGELFFGEGSRLTVL.

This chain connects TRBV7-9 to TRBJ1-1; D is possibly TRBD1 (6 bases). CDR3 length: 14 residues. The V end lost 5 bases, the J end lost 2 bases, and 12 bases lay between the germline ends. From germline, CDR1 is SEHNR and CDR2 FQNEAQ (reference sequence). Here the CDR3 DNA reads TGTGCCAGCAGCACCATGGACAGTAACACTGAAGCTTTCTTT. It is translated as CASSTMDSNTEAFF.

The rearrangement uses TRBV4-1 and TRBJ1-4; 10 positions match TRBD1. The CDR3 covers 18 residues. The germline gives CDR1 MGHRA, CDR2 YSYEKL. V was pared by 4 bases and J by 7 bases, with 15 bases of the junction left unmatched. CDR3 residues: CASSRRPGTGDGSEKLFF. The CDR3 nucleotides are TGCGCCAGCAGCCGCCGTCCCGGGACAGGGGACGGAAGTGAAAAACTGTTTTTT.

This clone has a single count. The CDR3 nucleotides read TGTGCCAGCACGAGGACTAGCGGGACCGGGACCCAGTACTTC. Translating gives CASTRTSGTGTQYF. The rearrangement uses TRBV6-5 and TRBJ2-5, with TRBD2 matching over 12 bases. From germline, CDR1 is MNHEY and CDR2 SVGAGI. The CDR3 has 14 residues. With V trimmed by 7 bases and J by 7 bases, 7 bases remained unmatched.

The CDR3 loop is CASSSQETQYF. As DNA, the CDR3 is TGTGCCAGCAGCTCGCAAGAGACCCAGTACTTC. J is TRBJ2-5 and V is TRBV11-1; D ambiguous. CDR1 is SGHAT and CDR2 is FQDESV in the germline V gene (reference sequence). With 4 bases removed from V and 2 bases from J, the gap between germline ends came to 2 bases. The CDR3 contains 11 residues.

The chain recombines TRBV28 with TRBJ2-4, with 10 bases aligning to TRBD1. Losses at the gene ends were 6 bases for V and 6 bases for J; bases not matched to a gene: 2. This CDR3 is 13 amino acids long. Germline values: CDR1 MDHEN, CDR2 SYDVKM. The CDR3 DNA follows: TGTGCCAGCAGGGGGACAGGGGTAAACATTCAGTACTTC. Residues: CASRGTGVNIQYF.

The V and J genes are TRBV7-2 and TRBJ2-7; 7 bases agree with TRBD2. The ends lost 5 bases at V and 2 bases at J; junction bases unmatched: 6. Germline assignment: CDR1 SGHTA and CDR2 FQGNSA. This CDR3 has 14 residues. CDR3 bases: TGTGCCAGCAGCAGCGGGGCTGGGGCCTACGAGCAGTACTTC. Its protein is CASSSGAGAYEQYF.

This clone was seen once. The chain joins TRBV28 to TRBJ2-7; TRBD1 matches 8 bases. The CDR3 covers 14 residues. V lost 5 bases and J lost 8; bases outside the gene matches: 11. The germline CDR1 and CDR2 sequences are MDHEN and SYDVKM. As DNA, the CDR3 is TGTGCCAGCAGTCTCCACGGGACAGGAGATCAGCAGTACTTC. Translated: CASSLHGTGDQQYF.

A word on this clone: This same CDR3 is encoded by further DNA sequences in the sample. The CDR3 loop is CASSRQNTEAFF. The CDR3 DNA is TGTGCCAGCAGCCGACAAAACACTGAAGCTTTCTTT. The V call is TRBV2, the J call TRBJ1-1; D gene unclear. V lost 6 bases and J lost 2, with 7 bases in between. CDR3 length equals 12 residues. Germline CDR1 reads SNHLY; CDR2 reads FYNNEI.

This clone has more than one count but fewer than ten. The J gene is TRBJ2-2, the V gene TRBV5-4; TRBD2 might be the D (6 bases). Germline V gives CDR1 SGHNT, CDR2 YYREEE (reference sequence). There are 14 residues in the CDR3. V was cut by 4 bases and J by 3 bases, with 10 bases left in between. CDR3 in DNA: TGTGCCAGCAGCACCGGGGGAGACACCGGGGAGCTGTTTTTT. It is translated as CASSTGGDTGELFF.

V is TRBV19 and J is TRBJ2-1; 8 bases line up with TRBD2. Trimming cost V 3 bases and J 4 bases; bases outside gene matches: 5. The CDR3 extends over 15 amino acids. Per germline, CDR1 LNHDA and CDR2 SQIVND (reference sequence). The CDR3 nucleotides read TGTGCCAGTAGTATCGGCACTAGCGGATACAATGAGCAGTTCTTC. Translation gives CASSIGTSGYNEQFF. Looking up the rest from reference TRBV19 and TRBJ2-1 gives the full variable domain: DGGITQSPKYLFRKEGQNVTLSCEQNLNHDAMYWYRQDPGQGLRLIYYSQIVNDFQKGDIAEGYSVSREKKESFPLTVTSAQKNPTAFYLCASSIGTSGYNEQFFGPGTRLTVL.

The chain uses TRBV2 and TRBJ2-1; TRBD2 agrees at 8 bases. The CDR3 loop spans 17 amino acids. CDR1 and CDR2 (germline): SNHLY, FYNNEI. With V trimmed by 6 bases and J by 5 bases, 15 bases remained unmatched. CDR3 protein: CASRGGEAGAGNNEQFF. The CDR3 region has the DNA TGTGCCAGCAGGGGAGGGGAAGCGGGAGCGGGGAACAATGAGCAGTTCTTC.

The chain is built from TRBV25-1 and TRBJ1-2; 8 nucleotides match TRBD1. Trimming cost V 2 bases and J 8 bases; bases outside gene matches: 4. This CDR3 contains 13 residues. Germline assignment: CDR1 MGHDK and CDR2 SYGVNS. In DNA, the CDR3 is TGTGCCAGCAGTGAACAGGGGGCGAGCGGCTACACCTTC. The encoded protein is CASSEQGASGYTF.

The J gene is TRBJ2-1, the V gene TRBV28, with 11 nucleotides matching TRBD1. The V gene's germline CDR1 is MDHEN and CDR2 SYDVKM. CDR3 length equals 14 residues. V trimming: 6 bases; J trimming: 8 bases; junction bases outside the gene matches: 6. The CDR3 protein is CASRGTGGRDEQFF. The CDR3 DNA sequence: TGTGCCAGCAGGGGGACAGGGGGGCGGGATGAGCAGTTCTTC. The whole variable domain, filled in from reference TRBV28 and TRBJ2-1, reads DVKVTQSSRYLVKRTGEKVFLECVQDMDHENMFWYRQDPGLGLRLIYFSYDVKMKEKGDIPEGYSVSREKKERFSLILESASTNQTSMYLCASRGTGGRDEQFFGPGTRLTVL.

The CDR3 sequence: CASSQDQQGAYEQYF. Written as DNA, the CDR3 is TGTGCCAGCAGCCAAGATCAGCAGGGGGCCTACGAGCAGTACTTC. The chain combines TRBV4-2 with TRBJ2-7; 7 bases fit TRBD1. CDR3 length equals 15 residues. Trimming at V came to 0 bases and at J to 2 bases, leaving 4 bases not matched to a gene. CDR1 and CDR2 (germline): LGHNA, YNFKEQ.

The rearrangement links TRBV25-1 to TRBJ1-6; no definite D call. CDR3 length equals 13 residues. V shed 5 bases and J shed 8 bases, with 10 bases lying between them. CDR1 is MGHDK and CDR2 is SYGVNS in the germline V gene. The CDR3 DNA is TGTGCCAGCAGTCGATTCGGTGATTCACCCCTCCACTTT. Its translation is CASSRFGDSPLHF.

DNA of the CDR3: TGTGCCAGCAGCCTAGGTACCAGCGGGGAGCTGTTTTTT. Residues: CASSLGTSGELFF. This rearrangement joins TRBV5-6 to TRBJ2-2; D remains ambiguous. This CDR3 region has 13 residues. Germline loops: CDR1 SGHDT, CDR2 YYEEEE. V lost 4 bases, J lost 7 bases, and 11 bases lay in between.